This passage covers 21 T cell receptor beta chains from one sample sequenced in a study of T cells in Graves' hyperthyroidism and ophthalmopathy. Amplified TCR beta CDR3 regions came from RNA transcripts. HTBI primers were the set used in a first-round RT-PCR of the TCR CDR3. In TCRdb, the multiplex PCR reads were re-called with MiXCR into one record per CDR3 protein. The sample shows around 580,000 distinct CDR3 sequences, approximately 15% of them seen only once. The sample consisted of blood. Receptor source: a woman aged 18-30 years with Graves' hyperthyroidism.

This clonotype was seen more than once but under ten times. The J gene is TRBJ1-1, the V gene TRBV3-1; TRBD1 is a possible D gene (5 bases). Per the germline V gene, CDR1 is LGHDT and CDR2 is YNNKEL (reference sequence). The CDR3 loop spans 15 amino acids. The V gene lost 4 bases and the J gene lost 0 bases, with 12 bases spanning the gap. The CDR3 sequence is CASSPWGDLNTEAFF. CDR3 coding DNA: TGTGCCAGCAGCCCCTGGGGGGATTTGAACACTGAAGCTTTCTTT.

Many counts were recorded for this clonotype. V usage is TRBV14 and J usage is TRBJ1-5; unclear D gene. Germline V gene lookup returns CDR1 SGHDN and CDR2 FVKESK. Between the trimmed V and J ends, which lost 1 base and 7 bases, there was a span of 11 bases. The CDR3 contains 14 residues. The CDR3 nucleotides read TGTGCCAGCAGCCAAGGTCACCTTGGCCAGCCCCAGCATTTT. Residues: CASSQGHLGQPQHF.

This clonotype was recorded a few times. A much more abundant neighbour one base away suggests this may be a read error. The V call is TRBV20-1, the J call TRBJ2-1; 7 nucleotides align to TRBD2. Germline V gene lookup returns CDR1 DFQATT and CDR2 SNEGSKA (reference sequence). With 5 bases clipped from V and 8 bases from J, the junction kept 15 bases outside the gene matches. The CDR3 has 15 amino acids. CDR3 nucleotide sequence: TGCAGTGCTGGGGGGGGAGGACTAGGGGCCGATGAGCAGTTCTTC. It is translated as CSAGGGGLGADEQFF.

This clonotype was observed at least ten times. This sequence joins TRBV5-1 and TRBJ2-1; TRBD1 or TRBD2 may be the D gene (6 bases each). The CDR3 contains 14 residues. Trimming left V 2 bases short and J 6 bases short, with 12 bases between. Germline V CDR1 and CDR2: SGHRS, YFSETQ. The CDR3, as DNA: TGCGCCAGCAGCTTCGGGGGCTCGAGCAATGAGCAGTTCTTC. Translation: CASSFGGSSNEQFF.

This clonotype has at least ten counts. The chain joins TRBV7-3 to TRBJ2-5; 8 positions match TRBD1. This CDR3 comprises 12 residues. CDR1 is SGHTA, CDR2 FQGTGA, per germline. V trimming: 3 bases; J trimming: 9 bases; junction bases outside the gene matches: 3. CDR3 sequence: CASSLPGGSQYF. The CDR3 bases are TGTGCCAGCAGCTTGCCAGGGGGCTCCCAGTACTTC.

J is TRBJ1-5 and V is TRBV19; D unresolved. Germline V gene lookup returns CDR1 LNHDA and CDR2 SQIVND (reference sequence). Trimming pared 3 bases from V and 5 bases from J, leaving 14 bases between. The CDR3 covers 15 residues. The CDR3 here is CASSIYGSFDQPQHF. Written as DNA, the CDR3 is TGTGCCAGTAGTATCTATGGCAGCTTCGATCAGCCCCAGCATTTT.

This clonotype occurred a few times. The chain is built from TRBV14 and TRBJ2-7; 9 bases match TRBD2. V shed 2 bases and J 6 bases; nucleotides not matched to a gene: 11. There are 16 residues in the CDR3. CDR1 and CDR2 (germline): SGHDN, FVKESK. In nucleotides, the CDR3 is TGTGCCAGCAGCCAATCTAATAGCGGGAGATCTAGCGAGCAGTACTTC. Translation gives CASSQSNSGRSSEQYF. The full variable domain, rest sourced from reference TRBV14 and TRBJ2-7, is EAGVTQFPSHSVIEKGQTVTLRCDPISGHDNLYWYRRVMGKEIKFLLHFVKESKQDESGMPNNRFLAERTGGTYSTLKVQPAELEDSGVYFCASSQSNSGRSSEQYFGPGTRLTVT.

This clonotype was detected only a few times. This chain uses TRBV3-1 with TRBJ1-3, with D possibly being TRBD1 (5 bases). Trimming stripped 0 bases from V and 4 bases from J, with 10 bases between. The CDR3 runs to 15 residues. Germline CDR1 and CDR2: LGHDT and YNNKEL (reference sequence). The CDR3 sequence: CASSQDGGAGNTIYF. The CDR3 coding sequence is TGTGCCAGCAGCCAAGACGGCGGGGCGGGAAACACCATATATTTT.

Here the CDR3 DNA reads TGTGCCAGCATCAATAGGGACAGGGCCCCAGATACGCAGTATTTT. Protein product: CASINRDRAPDTQYF. V and J are TRBV7-9 and TRBJ2-3, with TRBD1 matching 9 bases. Germline values: CDR1 SEHNR, CDR2 FQNEAQ (reference sequence). V was clipped by 7 bases and J by 4 bases; unmatched bases: 9. The length of the CDR3 is 15 residues.

This clonotype was counted many times. J is TRBJ2-3 and V is TRBV2; D is unclear. Trimming shortened V by 6 bases and J by 0 bases, and 16 bases separated the two germline ends. This CDR3 is 16 amino acids long. Per germline, CDR1 SNHLY and CDR2 FYNNEI. The CDR3, as DNA: TGTGCCAGCAGACCTAGACTCCTTCCTAGCACAGATACGCAGTATTTT. Translating it yields CASRPRLLPSTDTQYF.

The sample holds a few counts of this clonotype. The rearrangement uses TRBV15 and TRBJ1-5; D is perhaps TRBD1 (6 bases). V lost 1 base and J lost 3, with 10 bases in between. CDR3 size: 15 residues. Germline V gene data show CDR1 as LNHNV and CDR2 as YYDKDF (reference sequence). The DNA for the CDR3 is TGTGCCACCAGCAGAGGGGGGGCTATCAATCAGCCCCAGCATTTT. Encoded protein: CATSRGGAINQPQHF. Full variable domain (remainder filled in from reference TRBV15 and TRBJ1-5): DAMVIQNPRYQVTQFGKPVTLSCSQTLNHNVMYWYQQKSSQAPKLLFHYYDKDFNNEADTPDNFQSRRPNTSFCFLDIRSPGLGDTAMYLCATSRGGAINQPQHFGDGTRLSIL.

The CDR3 loop is CASNSKGGAGANVLTF. Written as DNA, the CDR3 is TGTGCCAGCAACTCAAAGGGGGGGGCTGGGGCCAACGTCCTGACTTTC. This chain links TRBV7-9 with TRBJ2-6; maybe TRBD2 (7 bases). With 7 bases removed from V and 2 bases from J, the gap between germline ends came to 15 bases. From germline, CDR1 is SEHNR and CDR2 FQNEAQ (reference sequence). The CDR3 has 16 residues.

The rearrangement links TRBV19 to TRBJ2-7; no clear D gene. Trimming left V 3 bases short and J 5 bases short, with 14 bases between. CDR1 and CDR2 (germline): LNHDA, SQIVND (reference sequence). This CDR3 spans 14 amino acids. The CDR3 protein is CASSMRPKGDEQYF. The CDR3, as DNA: TGTGCCAGTAGTATGAGGCCGAAAGGAGACGAGCAGTACTTC.

This clonotype has more than one count but fewer than ten. The V gene is TRBV10-2, the J gene TRBJ2-5, with TRBD1 matching 7 bases. V was pared by 8 bases and J by 3 bases, with 6 bases of the junction left unmatched. This CDR3 has 13 amino acids. Germline V lookup: CDR1 WSHSY, CDR2 SAAADI. CDR3 nucleotide sequence: TGCGCCAGCGAGGACAGGCAGGAAGAGACCCAGTACTTC. It codes for CASEDRQEETQYF.

The J gene is TRBJ2-1, the V gene TRBV15; 7 bases fit TRBD1. The CDR3 is 20 amino acids. Per germline, CDR1 LNHNV and CDR2 YYDKDF (reference sequence). After removal of 5 bases from V and 4 bases from J, the junction contained 23 bases not matched to a gene. The CDR3 DNA is TGTGCCACCAGCGGCGTCGGCGAGCCGGGGCAGGGGGTTAGGTACAATGAGCAGTTCTTC. This translates into CATSGVGEPGQGVRYNEQFF.

In its sample, this clonotype was seen many times. The rearrangement links TRBV27 to TRBJ1-1; D not resolved. The CDR3 spans 15 residues. V was shortened by 3 bases and J by 1 base, with 12 bases between the two germline ends. Germline V lookup: CDR1 MNHEY, CDR2 SMNVEV (reference sequence). The CDR3: CASSFVGLRNTEAFF. For the CDR3, the DNA is TGTGCCAGCAGTTTTGTAGGGCTGAGGAACACTGAAGCTTTCTTT.

J is TRBJ2-3 and V is TRBV5-1, with TRBD2 as a possible D gene (6 bases). V lost 0 bases and J 2 bases, leaving 16 bases between the germline ends. This CDR3 contains 17 residues. Germline assignment: CDR1 SGHRS and CDR2 YFSETQ. The CDR3 nucleotides read TGCGCCAGCAGCTTGGCCTTGGGGACTGGGGACACAGATACGCAGTATTTT. Encoded protein: CASSLALGTGDTDTQYF.

This clonotype was counted ten times or more. The J gene is TRBJ2-5, the V gene TRBV12-3 or TRBV12-4, with TRBD2 matching 9 bases. V trimming: 3 bases; J trimming: 5 bases; junction bases outside the gene matches: 16. CDR3 length equals 18 residues. The CDR3 here is CASSFLSGSDVVGETQYF. CDR3 DNA: TGTGCCAGCAGTTTTCTTAGCGGGAGCGACGTGGTGGGGGAGACCCAGTACTTC.

This clonotype has ten or more counts. The V and J genes are TRBV18 and TRBJ2-7; 9 positions agree with TRBD1. V shed 3 bases, J shed 3 bases, and the junction held 6 bases outside the gene matches. Germline V lookup: CDR1 KGHSH, CDR2 LQKENI. The CDR3 totals 15 residues. CDR3 protein: CASSPYDRGNYEQYF. The DNA for the CDR3 is TGTGCCAGCTCACCTTACGACAGGGGGAACTACGAGCAGTACTTC.

The chain combines TRBV15 with TRBJ2-2; 10 bases line up with TRBD1. The ends lost 0 bases at V and 4 bases at J; junction bases unmatched: 11. CDR3 size: 19 residues. Germline V gives CDR1 LNHNV, CDR2 YYDKDF (reference sequence). CDR3 nucleotide sequence: TGTGCCACCAGCAGAGATGGTCTTCCGGGACAGGGGTTCACCGGGGAGCTGTTTTTT. Translation: CATSRDGLPGQGFTGELFF.

This clonotype was counted many times. The rearrangement links TRBV5-1 to TRBJ2-1; D is possibly TRBD1 or TRBD2 (5 bases each). From germline, CDR1 is SGHRS and CDR2 YFSETQ. V was pared by 7 bases and J by 0 bases, with 14 bases between. CDR3 size: 15 residues. Here the CDR3 reads CASGTYSPSYNEQFF. Here the CDR3 DNA reads TGCGCCAGCGGGACGTACAGCCCCTCCTACAATGAGCAGTTCTTC.